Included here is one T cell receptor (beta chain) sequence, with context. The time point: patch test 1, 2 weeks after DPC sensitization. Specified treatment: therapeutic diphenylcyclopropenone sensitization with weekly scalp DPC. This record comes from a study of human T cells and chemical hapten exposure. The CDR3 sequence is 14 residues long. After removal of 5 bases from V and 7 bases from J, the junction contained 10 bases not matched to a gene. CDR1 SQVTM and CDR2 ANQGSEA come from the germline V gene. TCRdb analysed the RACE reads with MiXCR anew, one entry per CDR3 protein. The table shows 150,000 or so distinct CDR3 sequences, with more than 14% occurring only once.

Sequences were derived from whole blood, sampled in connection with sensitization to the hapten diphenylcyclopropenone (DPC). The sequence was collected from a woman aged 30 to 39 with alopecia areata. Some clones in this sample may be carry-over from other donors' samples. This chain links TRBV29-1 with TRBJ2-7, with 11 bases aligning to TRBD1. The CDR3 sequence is CSVKWTGGAGEQYF. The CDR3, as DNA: TGCAGCGTTAAATGGACAGGGGGCGCGGGAGAGCAGTACTTC.